This TCR beta chain was documented in a study of blood T cell repertoires in COVID-19. Generated by immunoSEQ multiplex PCR, the TCRdb table keeps only in-frame clones and is missing some. Of approximately 240,000 clones in the sample, around four fifths were seen once. In germline, CDR1 is KGHSH, CDR2 LQKENI. The CDR3 contains 15 residues. The J segment lost 4 bases and the V segment lost 3 bases, leaving 7 bases of the junction unmatched. The specimen sequenced was peripheral blood. The chain combines TRBV18 with TRBJ2-7, with TRBD1 matching 9 bases. The source is a woman aged 60-75 years who had recovered from COVID-19. The CDR3, as DNA: TGTGCCAGCTCACCCCGGACAGGGGAGATTTACGAGCAGTACTTC. Its translation is CASSPRTGEIYEQYF.